This T cell receptor beta chain was sequenced during a study of T cells after posttransplantation cyclophosphamide. The study, taken as a whole, reports: Donor CD8+ memory clones often dominated recipient blood repertoires at later times.

This clone was recorded a few times. Its specificity is not known. The repertoire was sequenced with immunoSEQ multiplex PCR; TCRdb's copy has only in-frame clones and lacks some. The data contain tens of thousands of clones, more than 70% of them singletons. V lost 4 bases and J lost 2, with 15 bases in between. Germline loops: CDR1 LGHNA, CDR2 YNFKEQ. The CDR3 loop spans 15 amino acids. The clonotype was recovered from a man aged 25-45 years with a blood cancer, CMV-positive, and with a related stem cell donor. The chain is built from TRBV4-2 and TRBJ2-7, with D possibly matching TRBD2 (5 bases). Sequenced input: PBMCs. DNA for the CDR3: TGTGCCAGCAGCCGTACACTAGGAGGCACCTACGAGCAGTACTTC. This sequence encodes CASSRTLGGTYEQYF.